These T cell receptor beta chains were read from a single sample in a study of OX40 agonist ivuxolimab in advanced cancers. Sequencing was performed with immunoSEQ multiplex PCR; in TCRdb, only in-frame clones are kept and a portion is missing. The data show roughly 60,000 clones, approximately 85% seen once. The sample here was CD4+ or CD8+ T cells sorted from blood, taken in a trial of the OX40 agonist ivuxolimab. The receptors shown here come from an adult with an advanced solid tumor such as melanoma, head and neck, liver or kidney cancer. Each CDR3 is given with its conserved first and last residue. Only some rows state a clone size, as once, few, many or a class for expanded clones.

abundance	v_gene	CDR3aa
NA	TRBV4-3	CASSPSGSQEKLFF
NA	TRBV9	CASRASGASTDTQYF
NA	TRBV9	CASSFGPSNEQFF
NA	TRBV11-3	CASSLEGTGFTEQYF
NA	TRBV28	CASSSPAGASHEQYF
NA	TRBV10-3	CASRDGDTDTQYF
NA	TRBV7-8	CASTPHGLANTGELFF
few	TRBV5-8	CASSQGQITQPQHF
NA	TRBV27	CASSFRGGETQYF
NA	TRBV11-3	CASAPYPFNEQFF
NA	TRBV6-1	CASSEDRANTGELFF
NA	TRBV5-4	CASSFEPQYTDTQYF
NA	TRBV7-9	CASSPGAQANYGYTF
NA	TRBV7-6	CASSSLADSYNEQFF
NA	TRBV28	CASSTSGGWSYEQYF
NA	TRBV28	CASSIPGQGATDTQYF
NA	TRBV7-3	CASRRTSGRLDTQYF
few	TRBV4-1	CASSQDLGRRGLNQPQHF
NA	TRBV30	CASGKRYSPLHF
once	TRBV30	CAWSRTGLFDTIYF